The present entry profiles one T cell receptor (beta chain) with its context. PCR involved 60 Vbeta and 13 Jbeta primers. Produced via immunoSEQ multiplex PCR; TCRdb's table is partial and in-frame only. This table has 150,000 to 200,000 clones, 80% appearing once. CDR3 length: 16 residues. J gave up 2 bases and V 2 bases, and 9 bases lay outside the gene matches. Germline V lookup: CDR1 LGHNA, CDR2 YNFKEQ. This record belongs to a study of cytomegalovirus exposure and HLA in healthy donors. The overall study: Prior work identified 120 million or so unique TCR beta sequences in 190 million or so T cells.

The sample was PBMCs. This TCR was sampled from a middle-aged woman in good health and CMV-seronegative. J is TRBJ2-7 and V is TRBV4-2; 7 nucleotides agree with TRBD1. The CDR3: CASSQTDRAAPYEQYF. In DNA form, the CDR3 reads TGTGCCAGCAGCCAAACTGACAGGGCCGCTCCCTACGAGCAGTACTTC.